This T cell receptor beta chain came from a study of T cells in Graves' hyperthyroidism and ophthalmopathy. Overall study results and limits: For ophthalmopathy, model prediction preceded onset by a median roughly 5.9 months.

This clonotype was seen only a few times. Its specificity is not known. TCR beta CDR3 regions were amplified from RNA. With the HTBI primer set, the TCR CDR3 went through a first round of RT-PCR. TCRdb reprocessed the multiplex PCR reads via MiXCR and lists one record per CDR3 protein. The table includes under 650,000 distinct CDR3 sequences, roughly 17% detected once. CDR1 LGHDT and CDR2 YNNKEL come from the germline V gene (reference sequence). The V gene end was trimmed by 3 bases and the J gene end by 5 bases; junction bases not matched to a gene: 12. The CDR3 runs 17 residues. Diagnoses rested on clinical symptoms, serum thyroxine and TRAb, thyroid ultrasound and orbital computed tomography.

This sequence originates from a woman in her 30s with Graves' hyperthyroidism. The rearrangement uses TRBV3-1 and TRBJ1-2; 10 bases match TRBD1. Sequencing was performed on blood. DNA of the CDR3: TGTGCCAGCAGCCATCAAGGACAGGGGGGCTCTACTTATGGCTACACCTTC. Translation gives CASSHQGQGGSTYGYTF. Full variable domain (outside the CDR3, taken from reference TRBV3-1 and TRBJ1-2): DTAVSQTPKYLVTQMGNDKSIKCEQNLGHDTMYWYKQDSKKFLKIMFSYNNKELIINETVPNRFSPKSPDKAHLNLHINSLELGDSAVYFCASSHQGQGGSTYGYTFGSGTRLTVV.